This TCR beta chain came from a study of shared clonotypes between healthy human individuals. In the study overall: Aged between 18 and 49, the donors were a couple of women and a few men. There were three CD4 naive, three CD4 memory, two CD8 naive and one CD8 memory plates per donor.

Template for every sorted-subset replicate PCR totaled 150 to 250 ng DNA, some 30,000 T cell genomes. Generated by immunoSEQ multiplex PCR, the TCRdb table keeps only in-frame clones and is missing some. The sample comprises some 2.1 million clones, about 95% of which are singletons, and 0.85% to 1.3% rests with the top ten. The germline gives CDR1 LNHDA, CDR2 SQIVND (reference sequence). The CDR3 has 18 residues. The V and J ends lost 3 bases and 6 bases respectively, with 23 bases between them. CD45RO-negative, CCR7-selected cells formed the naive CD8 fraction, which excluded terminally differentiated effector memory CD45RA+ cells.

This rearrangement joins TRBV19 to TRBJ2-2; D is possibly TRBD1 or TRBD2 (5 bases each). The sequence derives from a man younger than 35 in good health. Sequencing input: naive CD8+ T cells sorted from blood. The CDR3 sequence: CASSIDYALGAVSGELFF. The CDR3 region has the DNA TGTGCCAGTAGTATTGATTACGCCCTCGGGGCGGTGTCCGGGGAGCTGTTTTTT. Full variable domain (remainder filled in from reference TRBV19 and TRBJ2-2): DGGITQSPKYLFRKEGQNVTLSCEQNLNHDAMYWYRQDPGQGLRLIYYSQIVNDFQKGDIAEGYSVSREKKESFPLTVTSAQKNPTAFYLCASSIDYALGAVSGELFFGEGSRLTVL.